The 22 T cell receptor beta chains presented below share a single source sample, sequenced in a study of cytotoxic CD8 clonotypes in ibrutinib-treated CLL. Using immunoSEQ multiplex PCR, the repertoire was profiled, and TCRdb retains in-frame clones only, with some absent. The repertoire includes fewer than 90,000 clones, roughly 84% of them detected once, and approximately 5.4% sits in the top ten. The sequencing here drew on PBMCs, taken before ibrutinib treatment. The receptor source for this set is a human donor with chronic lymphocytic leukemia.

The CDR3 loop is CAISESTGALHEQYF. The DNA of the CDR3 is TGTGCCATCAGTGAGTCGACGGGGGCCCTCCACGAGCAGTACTTC. The chain carries TRBV10-3 and TRBJ2-7, with D tentatively TRBD1 or TRBD2 (6 bases each). The germline V and J ends were trimmed by 0 bases and 5 bases, with 14 bases remaining between them. Germline V gene sequence: CDR1 ENHRY, CDR2 SYGVKD. The CDR3 runs to 15 residues.

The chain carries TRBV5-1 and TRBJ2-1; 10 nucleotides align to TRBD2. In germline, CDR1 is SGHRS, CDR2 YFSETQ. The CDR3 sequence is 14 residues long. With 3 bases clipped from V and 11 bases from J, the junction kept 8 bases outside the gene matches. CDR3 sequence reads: CASSSPGLAKKQFF. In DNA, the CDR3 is TGCGCCAGCAGCTCACCGGGACTAGCGAAGAAGCAGTTCTTC.

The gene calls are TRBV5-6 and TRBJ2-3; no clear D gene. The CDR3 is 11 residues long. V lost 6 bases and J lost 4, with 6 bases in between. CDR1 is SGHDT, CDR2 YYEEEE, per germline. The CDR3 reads CASKSADTQYF. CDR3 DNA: TGTGCCAGCAAATCGGCAGATACGCAGTATTTT.

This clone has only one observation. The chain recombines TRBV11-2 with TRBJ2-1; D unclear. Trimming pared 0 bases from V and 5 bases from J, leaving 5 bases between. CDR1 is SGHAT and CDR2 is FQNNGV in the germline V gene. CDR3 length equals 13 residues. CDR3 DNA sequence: TGTGCCAGCAGCTTAGACAGAAACAATGAGCAGTTCTTC. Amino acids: CASSLDRNNEQFF.

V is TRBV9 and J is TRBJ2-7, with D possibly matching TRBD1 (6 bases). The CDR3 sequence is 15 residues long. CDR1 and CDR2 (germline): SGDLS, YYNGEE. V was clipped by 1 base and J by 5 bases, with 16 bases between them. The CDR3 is CASSVKGQGYDEQYF. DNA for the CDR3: TGTGCCAGCAGCGTAAAGGGTCAGGGGTATGACGAGCAGTACTTC.

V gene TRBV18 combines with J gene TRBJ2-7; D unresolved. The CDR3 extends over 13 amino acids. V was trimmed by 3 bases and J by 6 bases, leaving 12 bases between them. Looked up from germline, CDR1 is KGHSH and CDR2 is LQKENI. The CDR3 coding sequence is TGTGCCAGCTCACCTTCCAGTACTGGCGAGCAGTACTTC. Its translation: CASSPSSTGEQYF.

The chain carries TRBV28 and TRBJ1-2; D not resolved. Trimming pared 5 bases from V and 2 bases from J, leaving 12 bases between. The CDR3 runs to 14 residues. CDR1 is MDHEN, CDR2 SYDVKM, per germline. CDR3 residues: CASSQTTNNYGYTF. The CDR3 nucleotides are TGTGCCAGCAGTCAGACGACCAACAACTATGGCTACACCTTC.

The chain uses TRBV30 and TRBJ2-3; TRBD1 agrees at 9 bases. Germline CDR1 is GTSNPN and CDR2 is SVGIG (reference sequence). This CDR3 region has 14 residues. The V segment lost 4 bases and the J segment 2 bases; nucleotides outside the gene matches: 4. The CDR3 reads CAWMGQGNTDTQYF. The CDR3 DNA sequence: TGTGCCTGGATGGGACAGGGTAACACAGATACGCAGTATTTT.

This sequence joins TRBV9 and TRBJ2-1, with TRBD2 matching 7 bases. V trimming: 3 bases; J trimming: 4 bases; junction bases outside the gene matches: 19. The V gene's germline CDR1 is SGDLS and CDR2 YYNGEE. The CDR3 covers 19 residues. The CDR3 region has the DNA TGTGCCAGCAGCGCGGAGGCCGGGGGGAGGGACTATCTATACAATGAGCAGTTCTTC. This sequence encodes CASSAEAGGRDYLYNEQFF. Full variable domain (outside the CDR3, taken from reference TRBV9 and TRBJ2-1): DSGVTQTPKHLITATGQRVTLRCSPRSGDLSVYWYQQSLDQGLQFLIQYYNGEERAKGNILERFSAQQFPDLHSELNLSSLELGDSALYFCASSAEAGGRDYLYNEQFFGPGTRLTVL.

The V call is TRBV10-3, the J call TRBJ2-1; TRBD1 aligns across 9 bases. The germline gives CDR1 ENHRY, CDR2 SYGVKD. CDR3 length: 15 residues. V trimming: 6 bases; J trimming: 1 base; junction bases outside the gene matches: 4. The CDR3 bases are TGTGCCATCAGCGCTGGGACAGGGTCCTACAATGAGCAGTTCTTC. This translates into CAISAGTGSYNEQFF.

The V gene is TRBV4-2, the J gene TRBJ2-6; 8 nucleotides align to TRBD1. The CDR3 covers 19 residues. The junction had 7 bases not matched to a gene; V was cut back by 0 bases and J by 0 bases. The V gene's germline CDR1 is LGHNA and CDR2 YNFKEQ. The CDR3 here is CASSQEGTGLFSGANVLTF. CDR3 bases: TGTGCCAGCAGCCAAGAGGGGACAGGACTTTTCTCTGGGGCCAACGTCCTGACTTTC.

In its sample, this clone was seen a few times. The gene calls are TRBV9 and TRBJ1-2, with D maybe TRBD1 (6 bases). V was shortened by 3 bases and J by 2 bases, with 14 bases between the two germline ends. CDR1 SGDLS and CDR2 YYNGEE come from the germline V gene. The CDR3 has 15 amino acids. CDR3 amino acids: CASSALGGTNYGYTF. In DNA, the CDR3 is TGTGCCAGCAGCGCCTTAGGGGGGACCAACTATGGCTACACCTTC.

The CDR3 is CAWKNSGTGNNEQFF. CDR3 coding DNA: TGTGCCTGGAAAAATTCCGGGACAGGGAACAATGAGCAGTTCTTC. The V gene is TRBV30, the J gene TRBJ2-1; 9 positions match TRBD1. This CDR3 contains 15 residues. CDR1 is GTSNPN, CDR2 SVGIG, per germline (reference sequence). V shed 4 bases and J 5 bases; nucleotides not matched to a gene: 9.

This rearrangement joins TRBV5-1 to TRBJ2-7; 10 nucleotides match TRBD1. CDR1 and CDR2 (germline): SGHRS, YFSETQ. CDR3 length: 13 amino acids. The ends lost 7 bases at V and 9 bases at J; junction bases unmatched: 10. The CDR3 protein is CASQGPGQGLQYF. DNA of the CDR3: TGCGCCAGCCAAGGGCCGGGACAGGGGCTGCAGTACTTC. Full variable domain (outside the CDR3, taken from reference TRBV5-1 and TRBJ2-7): KAGVTQTPRYLIKTRGQQVTLSCSPISGHRSVSWYQQTPGQGLQFLFEYFSETQRNKGNFPGRFSGRQFSNSRSEMNVSTLELGDSALYLCASQGPGQGLQYFGPGTRLTVT.

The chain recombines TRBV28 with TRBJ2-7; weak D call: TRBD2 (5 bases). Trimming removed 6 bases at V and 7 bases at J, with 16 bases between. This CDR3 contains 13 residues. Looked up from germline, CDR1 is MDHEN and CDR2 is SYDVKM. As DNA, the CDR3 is TGTGCCAGCAGAACTGGACTGAGTCAGGAGCAGTACTTC. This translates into CASRTGLSQEQYF.

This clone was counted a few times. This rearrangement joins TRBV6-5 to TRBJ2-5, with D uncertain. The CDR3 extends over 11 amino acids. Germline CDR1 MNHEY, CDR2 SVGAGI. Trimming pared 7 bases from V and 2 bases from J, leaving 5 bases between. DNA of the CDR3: TGTGCCAGCAAACGACAAGAGACCCAGTACTTC. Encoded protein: CASKRQETQYF.

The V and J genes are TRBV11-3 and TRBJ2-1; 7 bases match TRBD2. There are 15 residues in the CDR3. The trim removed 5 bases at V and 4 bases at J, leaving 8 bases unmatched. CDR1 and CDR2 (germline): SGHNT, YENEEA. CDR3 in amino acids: CASSLDPGGYNEQFF. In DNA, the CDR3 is TGTGCCAGCAGCCTTGACCCGGGAGGATACAATGAGCAGTTCTTC.

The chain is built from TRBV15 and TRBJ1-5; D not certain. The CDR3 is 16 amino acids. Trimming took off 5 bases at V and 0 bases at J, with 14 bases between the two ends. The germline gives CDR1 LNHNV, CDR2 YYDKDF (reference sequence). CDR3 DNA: TGTGCCACCAGCGCCAGGCCCCGGTATAGCAATCAGCCCCAGCATTTT. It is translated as CATSARPRYSNQPQHF.

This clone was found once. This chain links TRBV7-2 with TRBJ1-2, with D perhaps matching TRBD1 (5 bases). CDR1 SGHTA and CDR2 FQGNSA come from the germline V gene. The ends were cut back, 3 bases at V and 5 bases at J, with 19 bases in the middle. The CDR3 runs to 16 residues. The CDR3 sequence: CASSFPGTYLSYGYTF. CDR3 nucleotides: TGTGCCAGCAGCTTCCCAGGGACCTATTTATCATATGGCTACACCTTC.

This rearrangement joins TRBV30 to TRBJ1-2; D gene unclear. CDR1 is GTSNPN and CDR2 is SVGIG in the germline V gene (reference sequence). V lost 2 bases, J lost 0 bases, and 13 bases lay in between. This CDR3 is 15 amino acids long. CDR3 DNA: TGTGCCTGGAGTCTTAGACCGATCGCTAACTATGGCTACACCTTC. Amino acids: CAWSLRPIANYGYTF.

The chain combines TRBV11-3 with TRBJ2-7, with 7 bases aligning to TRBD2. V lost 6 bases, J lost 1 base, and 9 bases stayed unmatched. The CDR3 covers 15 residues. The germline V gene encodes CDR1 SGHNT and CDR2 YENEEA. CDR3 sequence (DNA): TGTGCCAGCAGTCCGTTGGGGGGGACGTCCTACGAGCAGTACTTC. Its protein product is CASSPLGGTSYEQYF.

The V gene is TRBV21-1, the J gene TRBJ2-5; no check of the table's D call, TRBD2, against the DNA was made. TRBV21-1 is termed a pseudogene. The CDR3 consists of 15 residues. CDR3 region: CASRTKGGSPETQYF. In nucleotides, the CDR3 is TGTGCCAGCAGAACTAAGGGGGGGTCCCCAGAGACCCAGTACTTC.